The clone carrying this TCR beta chain has at least ten counts. Using RNA template, CDR3s of TCR alpha and beta were amplified with iRepertoire arm-PCR. TCRdb processed the multiplex PCR reads anew with MiXCR; each CDR3 protein has one entry. The sample has around 100,000 distinct CDR3 sequences; about 30% are singletons. The data belong to a study of glioma-infiltrating T cells. The length of the CDR3 is 15 residues. The germline V gene encodes CDR1 MNHEY and CDR2 SMNVEV (reference sequence). V lost 5 bases and J lost 7, with 18 bases in between. Source material: glioma tissue, nonneoplastic brain tissue, or PBMCs (not recorded which). The receptor comes from a human donor with low-grade glioma or glioblastoma, undergoing nonglioma brain surgery, or in good health (not recorded which). The genes are TRBV27 and TRBJ1-5, with D unresolved. The CDR3 sequence: CASSTLSVVGQPQHF. The CDR3 DNA is TGTGCCAGCAGTACGTTGTCGGTGGTGGGCCAGCCCCAGCATTTT.